This TCR beta chain appears in the sequencing data of a study of beta chain features in type 1 diabetes. Study conclusions and caveats: Shortening of TCRB CDR3s, moderate but significant, appeared in all four CD4+ subsets of Type 1 diabetes patients.

V was shortened by 3 bases and J by 4 bases, with 9 bases between the two germline ends. The CDR3 contains 14 residues. Germline V gene lookup returns CDR1 SEHNR and CDR2 FQNEAQ (reference sequence). Sequencing targeted expressed TCRB transcripts, as all isolated RNA had been reverse transcribed. The method was immunoSEQ multiplex PCR; TCRdb's version includes in-frame clones alone and lacks a portion of them. The repertoire holds 300,000 to 450,000 clones, with roughly 12% as singletons. Comments on this clone: What it binds is not known.

The chain carries TRBV7-9 and TRBJ1-4; possible D gene TRBD1, 5 bases. This TCR came from a woman aged 18-29 years with type 1 diabetes. The sequenced material came from naive CD4+ T cells from blood. The CDR3 DNA follows: TGTGCCAGCAGCTTCAGGGAGGGTAATGAAAAACTGTTTTTT. It specifies CASSFREGNEKLFF.